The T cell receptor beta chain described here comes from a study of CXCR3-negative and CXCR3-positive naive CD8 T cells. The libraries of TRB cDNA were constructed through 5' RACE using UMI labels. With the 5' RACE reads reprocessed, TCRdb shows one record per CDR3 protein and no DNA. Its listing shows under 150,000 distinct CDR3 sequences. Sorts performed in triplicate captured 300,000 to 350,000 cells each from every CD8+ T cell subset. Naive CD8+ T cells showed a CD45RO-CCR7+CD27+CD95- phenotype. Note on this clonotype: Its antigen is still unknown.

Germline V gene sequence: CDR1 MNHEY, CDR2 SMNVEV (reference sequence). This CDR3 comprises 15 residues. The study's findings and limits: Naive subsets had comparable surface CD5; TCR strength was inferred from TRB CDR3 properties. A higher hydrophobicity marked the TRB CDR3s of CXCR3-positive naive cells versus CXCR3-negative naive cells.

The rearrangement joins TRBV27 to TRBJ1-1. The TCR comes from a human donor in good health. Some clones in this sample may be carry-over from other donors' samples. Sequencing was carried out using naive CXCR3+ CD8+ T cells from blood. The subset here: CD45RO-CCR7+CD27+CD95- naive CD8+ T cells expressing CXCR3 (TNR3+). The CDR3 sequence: CASKGRVITNTEAFF.